The sequence of this TCR beta chain was determined in a study of CD8 T cells in Susac syndrome. This CDR3 comprises 17 residues. V lost 7 bases, J lost 10 bases, and 20 bases stayed unmatched. Germline V gene data show CDR1 as SQVTM and CDR2 as ANQGSEA. Reverse transcription of roughly 0.5 to 1 ug RNA was performed with random hexamers. TCRdb itself ran the immunoSEQ multiplex PCR reads through MiXCR, one entry per CDR3 protein. The repertoire includes 140,000 or so distinct CDR3 sequences, approximately 96% of them detected once, and around 0.08% sits in the top ten. This clonotype was seen just once.

The sample consisted of CD4+ T cells from PBMCs. The rearrangement uses TRBV29-1 and TRBJ1-6; 9 nucleotides line up with TRBD1. This receptor was identified in a human donor with Susac syndrome. The CDR3 DNA reads as TGCAGCGCTCAGAGGGACAGGGAGGCATCCCTTGAATCACCCCTCCACTTT. This codes for CSAQRDREASLESPLHF. Drawing the rest from reference TRBV29-1 and TRBJ1-6, the complete variable domain is SAVISQKPSRDICQRGTSLTIQCQVDSQVTMMFWYRQQPGQSLTLIATANQGSEATYESGFVIDKFPISRPNLTFSTLTVSNMSPEDSSIYLCSAQRDREASLESPLHFGNGTRLTVT.